This paragraph reports one T cell receptor beta chain. The antigen is unknown. At one of its ends the junction is not consistent with the germline gene, which may arise from a read error. Together with a sample-barcoded 5' primer, a J-beta primer mix was included in a second PCR lasting about 7 to 12 cycles. TCRdb used MiXCR to reprocess the 5' RACE reads, holding one entry per CDR3 protein. The sample gives about 580,000 distinct CDR3 sequences, around half of which show up once; 20% to 25% is in the top ten. This CDR3 is built from 14 residues. Germline CDR1 and CDR2: ENHRY and SYGVKD. The sample belongs to a study of blood T cells in healthy people across ages. Study outcomes and limitations: Naive T cell percentage strongly correlated with TCR beta diversity.

The TCR comes from a man aged 80 or over in good health. The material sequenced was blood. This sequence joins TRBV10-3 and TRBJ1-2; no reliable D call. This chain's CDR3 is CAISGGRIGYDYTF. As DNA, the CDR3 is TGTGCCATCAGTGGAGGCAGGATCGGCTATGACTACACCTTC.